Reported below is one T cell receptor beta chain. The sorted-subset replicate PCRs were given about 200 ng DNA, which is 25,000 to 35,000 T cell genomes. Profiled with immunoSEQ multiplex PCR; TCRdb holds only in-frame clones, not every one. The repertoire holds 1,400,000 or so clones, roughly 98.5% seen once, with 0.36% in the top ten. This sample is drawn from a study of shared clonotypes between healthy human individuals. Sequences were obtained from naive CD4+ T cells sorted from blood. Subset described: CD45RA+ positively selected. This TCR came from a man in his thirties or forties in good health.

The CDR3 here is CASSQTNGRGQGYGYTF. The CDR3 coding sequence is TGCGCCAGCAGCCAGACCAACGGCAGGGGGCAGGGCTATGGCTACACCTTC. V gene TRBV4-1 combines with J gene TRBJ1-2; 8 bases agree with TRBD1. CDR3 length equals 17 residues. V dropped 3 bases and J dropped 4; count of bases not matched to a gene: 13. Germline V gives CDR1 MGHRA, CDR2 YSYEKL.